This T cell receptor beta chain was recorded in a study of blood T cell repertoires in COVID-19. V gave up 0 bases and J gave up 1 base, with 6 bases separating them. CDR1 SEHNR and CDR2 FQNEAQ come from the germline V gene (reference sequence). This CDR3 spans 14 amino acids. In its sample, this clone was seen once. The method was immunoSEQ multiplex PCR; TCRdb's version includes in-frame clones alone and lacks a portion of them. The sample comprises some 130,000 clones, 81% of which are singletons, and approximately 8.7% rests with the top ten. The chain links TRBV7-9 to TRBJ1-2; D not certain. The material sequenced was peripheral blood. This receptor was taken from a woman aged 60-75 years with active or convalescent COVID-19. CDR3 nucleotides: TGTGCCAGCAGCTTAGCGTCCGGTAACTATGGCTACACCTTC. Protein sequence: CASSLASGNYGYTF.